This T cell receptor beta chain derives from a study of breast tumors, draining lymph nodes, adjacent tissues. Study results and caveats: Tumor and nontumor repertoires were significantly more similar in luminal-like than in basal-like breast cancer. The data were judged consistent with most tumor T cells coming from lymph node and expanding in tumor. Tumor repertoires ranked between lymph nodes and nontumor tissue in diversity, with V and J gene preferences.

Germline loops: CDR1 KGHSH, CDR2 LQKENI. V lost 6 bases, J lost 2 bases, and 5 bases stayed unmatched. The CDR3 runs 14 residues. Samples came from axillary lymph nodes draining the breast cancer. This clonotype was picked up a small number of times. As yet, its antigen is unknown. One entry per CDR3 protein results from TCRdb running MiXCR on the multiplex PCR reads. The data contain approximately 190,000 distinct CDR3 sequences, roughly 31% of them singletons. The sample was axillary lymph node tissue. This chain joins TRBV18 and TRBJ2-3; 7 bases match TRBD1. This TCR was sampled from a female donor with breast cancer. Some clones in this sample may be carry-over from other donors' samples. Here the CDR3 reads CASSPGQNTDTQYF. DNA of the CDR3: TGTGCCAGCTCTCCGGGACAGAACACAGATACGCAGTATTTT. Using reference TRBV18 and TRBJ2-3 for the parts outside the CDR3, the full variable domain is NAGVMQNPRHLVRRRGQEARLRCSPMKGHSHVYWYRQLPEEGLKFMVYLQKENIIDESGMPKERFSAEFPKEGPSILRIQQVVRGDSAAYFCASSPGQNTDTQYFGPGTRLTVL.